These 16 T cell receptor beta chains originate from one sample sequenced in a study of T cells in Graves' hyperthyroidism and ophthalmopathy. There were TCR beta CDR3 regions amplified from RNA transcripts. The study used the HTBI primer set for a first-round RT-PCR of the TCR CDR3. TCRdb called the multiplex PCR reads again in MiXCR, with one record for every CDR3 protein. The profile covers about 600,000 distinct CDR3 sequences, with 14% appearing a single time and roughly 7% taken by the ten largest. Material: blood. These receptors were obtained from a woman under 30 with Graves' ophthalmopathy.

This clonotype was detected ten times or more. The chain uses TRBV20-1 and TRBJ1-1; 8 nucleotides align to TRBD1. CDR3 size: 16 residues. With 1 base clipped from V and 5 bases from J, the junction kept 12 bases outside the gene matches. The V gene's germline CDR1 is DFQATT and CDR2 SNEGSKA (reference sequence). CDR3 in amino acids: CSARVPQGARGTEAFF. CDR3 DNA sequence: TGCAGTGCTAGAGTCCCTCAGGGGGCTCGGGGGACTGAAGCTTTCTTT.

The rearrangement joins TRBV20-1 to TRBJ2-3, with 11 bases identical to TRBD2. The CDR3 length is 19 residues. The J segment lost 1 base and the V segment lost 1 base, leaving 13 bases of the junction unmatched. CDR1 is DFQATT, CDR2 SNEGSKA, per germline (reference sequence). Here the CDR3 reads CSARVTSGADLSGTDTQYF. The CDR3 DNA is TGCAGTGCTAGAGTGACTAGCGGGGCCGACCTAAGTGGCACAGATACGCAGTATTTT.

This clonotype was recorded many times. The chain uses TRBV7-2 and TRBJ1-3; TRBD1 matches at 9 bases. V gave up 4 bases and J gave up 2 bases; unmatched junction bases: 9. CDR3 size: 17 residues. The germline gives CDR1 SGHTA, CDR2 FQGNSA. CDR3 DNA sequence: TGTGCCAGCAGCTACCGGCCGGGACAGGGCACTGGAAACACCATATATTTT. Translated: CASSYRPGQGTGNTIYF.

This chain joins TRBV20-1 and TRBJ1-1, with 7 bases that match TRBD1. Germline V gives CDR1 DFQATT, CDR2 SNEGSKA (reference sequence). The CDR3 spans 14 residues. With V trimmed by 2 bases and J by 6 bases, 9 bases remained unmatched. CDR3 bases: TGCAGTGCTAGACACCGGGGGACAGCTGCTGAAGCTTTCTTT. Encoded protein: CSARHRGTAAEAFF.

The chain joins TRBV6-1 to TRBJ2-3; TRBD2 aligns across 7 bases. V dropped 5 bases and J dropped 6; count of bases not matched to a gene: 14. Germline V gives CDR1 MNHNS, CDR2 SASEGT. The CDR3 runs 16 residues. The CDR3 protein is CASSTPLEGGPDTQYF. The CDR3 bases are TGTGCCAGCAGTACCCCGTTGGAGGGAGGGCCGGATACGCAGTATTTT.

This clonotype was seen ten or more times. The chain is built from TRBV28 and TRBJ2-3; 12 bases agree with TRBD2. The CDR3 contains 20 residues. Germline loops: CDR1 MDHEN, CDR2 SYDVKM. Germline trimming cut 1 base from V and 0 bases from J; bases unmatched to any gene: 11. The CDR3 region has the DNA TGTGCCAGCAGTTTATTACTAGCGGGAGGACGCTGGGGGAGCACAGATACGCAGTATTTT. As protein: CASSLLLAGGRWGSTDTQYF.

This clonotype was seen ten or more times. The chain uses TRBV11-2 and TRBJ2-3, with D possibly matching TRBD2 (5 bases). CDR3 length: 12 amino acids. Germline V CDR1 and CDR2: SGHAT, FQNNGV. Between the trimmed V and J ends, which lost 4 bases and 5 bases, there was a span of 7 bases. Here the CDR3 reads CASSSGGDTQYF. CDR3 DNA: TGTGCCAGCAGCTCTGGAGGAGATACGCAGTATTTT.

CDR3 nucleotide sequence: TGTGCCATCAGTGTAGGGGGGTTTGATGGCTACACCTTC. This codes for CAISVGGFDGYTF. The chain uses TRBV10-3 and TRBJ1-2, with D perhaps TRBD1 (6 bases). The CDR3 is 13 amino acids. Germline CDR1 is ENHRY and CDR2 is SYGVKD. Trimming took off 4 bases at V and 6 bases at J, with 12 bases between the two ends.

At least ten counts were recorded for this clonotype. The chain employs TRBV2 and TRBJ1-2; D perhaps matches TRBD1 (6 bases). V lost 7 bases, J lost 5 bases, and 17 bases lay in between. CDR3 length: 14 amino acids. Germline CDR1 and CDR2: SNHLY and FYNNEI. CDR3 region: CASTPGTGQYGYTF. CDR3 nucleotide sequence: TGTGCCAGCACCCCGGGAACAGGGCAGTATGGCTACACCTTC.

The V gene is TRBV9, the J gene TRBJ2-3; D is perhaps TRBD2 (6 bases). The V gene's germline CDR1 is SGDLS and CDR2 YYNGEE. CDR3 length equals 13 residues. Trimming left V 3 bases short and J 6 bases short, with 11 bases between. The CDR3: CASSDPGADTQYF. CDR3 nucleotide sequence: TGTGCCAGCAGCGACCCGGGAGCGGATACGCAGTATTTT.

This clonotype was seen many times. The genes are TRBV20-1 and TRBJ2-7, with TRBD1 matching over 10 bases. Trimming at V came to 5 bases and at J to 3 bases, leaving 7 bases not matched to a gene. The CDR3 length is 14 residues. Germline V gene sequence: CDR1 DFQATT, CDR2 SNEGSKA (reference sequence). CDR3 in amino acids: CSAGHRDRGYEQYF. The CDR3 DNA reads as TGCAGTGCTGGTCACCGGGACAGGGGCTACGAGCAGTACTTC.

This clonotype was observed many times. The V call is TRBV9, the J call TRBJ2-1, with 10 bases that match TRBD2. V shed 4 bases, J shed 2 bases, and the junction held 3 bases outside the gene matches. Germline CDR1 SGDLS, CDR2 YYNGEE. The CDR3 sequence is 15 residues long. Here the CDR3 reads CASSLAGEPYNEQFF. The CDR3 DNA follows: TGTGCCAGCAGCCTAGCGGGAGAACCCTACAATGAGCAGTTCTTC.

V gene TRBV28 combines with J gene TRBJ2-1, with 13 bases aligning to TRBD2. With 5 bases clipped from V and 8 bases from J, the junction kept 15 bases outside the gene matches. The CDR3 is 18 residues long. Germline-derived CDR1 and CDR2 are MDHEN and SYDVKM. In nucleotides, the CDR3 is TGTGCCAGCAGTCCCTGGACTAGCGGGAGTCTCGGTCTTCATGAGCAGTTCTTC. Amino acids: CASSPWTSGSLGLHEQFF.

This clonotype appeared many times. The CDR3 nucleotides read TGTGCCAGCACAGAGCGGGAGGCGTCCTACAATGAGCAGTTCTTC. Translation: CASTEREASYNEQFF. This sequence joins TRBV18 and TRBJ2-1, with 9 positions matching TRBD2. V lost 8 bases, J lost 1 base, and 6 bases stayed unmatched. Germline loops: CDR1 KGHSH, CDR2 LQKENI. The CDR3 runs to 15 residues. Supplemented by reference TRBV18 and TRBJ2-1, the full variable domain reads NAGVMQNPRHLVRRRGQEARLRCSPMKGHSHVYWYRQLPEEGLKFMVYLQKENIIDESGMPKERFSAEFPKEGPSILRIQQVVRGDSAAYFCASTEREASYNEQFFGPGTRLTVL.

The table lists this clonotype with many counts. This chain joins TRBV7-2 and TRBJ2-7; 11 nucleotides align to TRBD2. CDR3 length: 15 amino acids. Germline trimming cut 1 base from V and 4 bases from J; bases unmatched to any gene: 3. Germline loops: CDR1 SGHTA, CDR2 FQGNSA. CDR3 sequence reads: CASSLGLAGTYEQYF. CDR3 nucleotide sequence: TGTGCCAGCAGCTTAGGACTAGCGGGAACTTACGAGCAGTACTTC.

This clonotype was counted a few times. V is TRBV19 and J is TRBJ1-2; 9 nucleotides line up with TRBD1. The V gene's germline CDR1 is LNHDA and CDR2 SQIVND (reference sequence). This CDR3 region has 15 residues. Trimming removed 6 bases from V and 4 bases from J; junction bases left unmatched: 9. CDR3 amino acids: CASRPTGGIGYGYTF. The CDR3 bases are TGTGCCAGTAGACCTACAGGGGGCATAGGCTATGGCTACACCTTC.